This TCR beta chain was recorded in a study of OX40 agonist ivuxolimab in advanced cancers. Background for the entire study: Ivuxolimab, which targeted the costimulatory receptor OX40 (CD134), was an agonistic, fully human IgG2 monoclonal antibody. Intravenous ivuxolimab was administered to patients every 2 weeks at six dose levels: 0.01, 0.1, 0.3, 1.5, 3 and 10 mg/kg. Of the approximately 54 patients in dose escalation, about 20 had hepatocellular carcinoma, about 15 had melanoma, 9 had renal cell carcinoma and 9 had head and neck cancer. In the dose-escalation cohort, 82.7% of patients were male, and the mean age was approximately 55 years, with a range of about 23 to 90. Prior anti-PD-1, anti-PD-L1 or anti-CTLA-4 therapy was permitted, and 40% to 50% of dose-escalation patients had received checkpoint inhibitors. Three dose-escalation patients achieved partial responses, one with hepatocellular carcinoma and two with cutaneous melanoma. Peripheral TCRbeta sequencing was intended to test whether TCR sequence diversity was altered and clonal T-cell expansion was caused by ivuxolimab. The paper describes the monotherapy dose-escalation part (N of about 54 patients) of the phase I trial of ivuxolimab. Results the study describes overall, beyond this receptor: In the 0.1-3.0 mg/kg groups, partial responders were among the patients with the lowest normalized peripheral clonal expansion, particularly in CD8+ T cells. Low levels of normalized T-cell clonal expansion were also shown by some nonresponding patients. At doses from 0.1 to 3.0 mg/kg, clonal expansion was seen in both CD4+ and CD8+ blood T cells between baseline and week 6. After ivuxolimab, more expanded clones were found on average in CD8+ T cells than in CD4+ T cells. Antigen specificity was not determined for the clonally expanded peripheral T cells.

Genomic DNA was isolated from the sorted cells so that the TCRbeta CDR3 region could be sequenced. The immunoSEQ Assay was used for sequencing of TCRbeta CDR3 regions. The table comes from immuneACCESS by way of TCRdb, which keeps in-frame sequences with V and J called. Part of the clones is missing from these tables; in studies checked, under half for an unresolved V gene and the rest for unknown reasons. For this sample the table gives tens of thousands of clones, of which about 81% were detected only once. The biggest ten clones account for approximately 1.6% of the sample. The junction carries 10 bases between V and J, which are trimmed by 4 bases and 0 bases respectively. Taken from cysteine to phenylalanine, the CDR3 has 15 residues. The only DNA kept is the CDR3, 45 bases in frame from the first base. The germline V gene supplies CDR1 LGHNA and CDR2 YSLEER. In regard to this clone: Its antigen has not been determined. Base qualities are not recorded, but no much larger clone differs from it by a single base.

Patients with autoimmune disease history or receiving systemic immunosuppression were excluded from the trial. Peripheral blood for TCR sequencing was drawn from every dose cohort at baseline, at cycle 4 day 1 and at cycle 7 day 1. The samples were taken from a phase I, first-in-human, multicenter, open-label dose-escalation trial of ivuxolimab. Adults with locally advanced or metastatic melanoma, renal cell, hepatocellular, or head and neck squamous cell carcinoma were enrolled in the trial. Before TCR sequencing, CD4+ and CD8+ T cells were separately sorted from peripheral blood. In this chain, TRBV4-3 is recombined with TRBJ2-4, with a tentative D gene TRBD1 over 5 matching bases. The sample consisted of CD4+ or CD8+ T cells sorted from blood, taken in a trial of the OX40 agonist ivuxolimab. This receptor was taken from an adult with an advanced solid tumor such as melanoma, head and neck, liver or kidney cancer. The nucleotide sequence reads TGCGCCAGCAGCCGAAACAGGCTAGCCAAAAACATTCAGTACTTC. Translated, it reads CASSRNRLAKNIQYF.